The rows below give T cell receptor beta chains drawn from one sample of a study of blood T cells in healthy people across ages. A single record per CDR3 protein comes from TCRdb applying MiXCR to the 5' RACE reads. The table has some 900,000 distinct CDR3 sequences, roughly 43% seen once. What was sequenced was blood. The receptors stem from a man aged 30 to 45 in good health. Each CDR3 is given with its conserved first and last residue. D genes are given only for firm matches. Not all rows give a size; the values are once, few, many and, for expanded clones, a class.

j_call d_call v_call clone_size cdr3_aa cdr3_nt
TRBJ1-2 TRBD1 TRBV27 - CASSLTGEYGYTF TGTGCCAGCAGTTTAACAGGGGAGTATGGCTACACCTTC
TRBJ2-5 TRBD2 TRBV7-2 many CASSFRRTSRTETQYF TGTGCCAGCAGCTTCCGCCGGACTAGCCGGACAGAGACCCAGTACTTC
TRBJ1-2 - TRBV3-1 - CASSHDTTNYGYTF TGTGCCAGCAGCCATGACACAACTAACTATGGCTACACCTTC
TRBJ1-1 - TRBV9 - CASSVETATEAFF TGTGCCAGCAGCGTAGAGACAGCGACTGAAGCTTTCTTT
TRBJ1-2 - TRBV2 - CASSVRTDDYGYTF TGTGCCAGCAGTGTAAGGACCGACGATTATGGCTACACCTTC
TRBJ2-7 - TRBV29-1 once CRVEYGSYEQYF TGCAGGGTTGAGTACGGGTCCTACGAGCAGTACTTC
TRBJ2-3 - TRBV11-1 few CASSLFGTSVTDTQYF TGTGCCAGCAGCTTATTCGGTACATCAGTAACAGATACGCAGTATTTT
TRBJ2-1 - TRBV29-1 - CSVEAPTPQDYNEQFF TGCAGCGTTGAAGCGCCGACACCGCAGGACTACAATGAGCAGTTCTTC
TRBJ2-7 - TRBV7-9 - CASSLVRLEIYEQYF TGTGCCAGCAGCTTAGTTCGCCTAGAAATCTACGAGCAGTACTTC
TRBJ2-3 - TRBV9 - CASSVGGPIPHTDTQYF TGTGCCAGCAGCGTGGGCGGACCGATTCCACACACAGATACGCAGTATTTT
TRBJ1-2 - TRBV25-1 few CASTPGPLQDLYGYTF TGTGCCAGCACTCCCGGGCCCCTCCAGGACCTGTATGGCTACACCTTC
TRBJ1-2 - TRBV7-9 - CASSPGFTQNYGYTF TGTGCCAGCAGCCCGGGATTTACACAGAACTATGGCTACACCTTC
TRBJ2-7 - TRBV12-3/TRBV12-4 many CASTTVGVYEQYF TGTGCCAGCACCACGGTAGGAGTCTACGAGCAGTACTTC
TRBJ1-2 TRBD1 TRBV29-1 - CSVEGTGASYGYTF TGCAGCGTTGAAGGGACAGGGGCTAGCTATGGCTACACCTTC
TRBJ1-2 - TRBV3-1 - CASSLGLLNYGYTF TGTGCCAGCAGCCTCGGACTCCTAAACTATGGCTACACCTTC
TRBJ2-3 - TRBV6-5 - CASSYGEKQGLADTQYF TGTGCCAGCAGTTACGGGGAAAAACAGGGTTTGGCAGATACGCAGTATTTT
TRBJ2-3 - TRBV7-8 - CASSPPTHTQYF TGTGCCAGCAGCCCTCCCACCCATACGCAGTATTTT
TRBJ2-7 - TRBV5-1 - CASSRDPTSYEQYF TGCGCCAGCAGTCGGGACCCAACCTCCTACGAGCAGTACTTC
TRBJ1-4 - TRBV7-6 - CASSLVISSEKLFF TGTGCCAGCAGCTTAGTAATATCGTCTGAAAAACTGTTTTTT
TRBJ2-1 TRBD2 TRBV25-1 few CASSSAGTSSYNEQFF TGTGCCAGCAGTTCAGCCGGGACTAGCTCCTACAATGAGCAGTTCTTC
TRBJ1-1 - TRBV24-1 - CVTQEGKTLNTEAFF TGTGTTACACAGGAGGGTAAGACTTTGAACACTGAAGCTTTCTTT
TRBJ1-2 - TRBV5-1 - CASSLWGGGGYTF TGCGCCAGCAGCTTGTGGGGCGGAGGAGGCTACACCTTC
TRBJ1-6 - TRBV20-1 few CSARDLQGDNSPLHF TGCAGTGCTAGAGATCTGCAGGGAGATAATTCACCCCTCCACTTT
TRBJ2-7 - TRBV10-2 - CASSEHRGLYEQYF TGCGCCAGCAGTGAACACAGGGGACTCTACGAGCAGTACTTC
TRBJ2-3 - TRBV12-3/TRBV12-4 few CASSLFGSTDTQYF TGTGCCAGCAGTTTATTTGGGAGCACAGATACGCAGTATTTT
TRBJ1-4 - TRBV25-1 few CASSDRGGLSEKLFF TGTGCCAGCAGTGATCGAGGGGGTTTAAGTGAAAAACTGTTTTTT
TRBJ1-6 - TRBV6-1 - CASSEAGANSPLHF TGTGCCAGCAGTGAAGCGGGGGCAAATTCACCCCTCCACTTT
TRBJ1-5 TRBD1 TRBV27 - CASSIQGVGQPQHF TGTGCCAGCAGTATACAGGGGGTCGGTCAGCCCCAGCATTTT
TRBJ1-2 - TRBV6-1 - CASSEAEGSSDWDGYTF TGTGCCAGCAGTGAAGCAGAGGGGAGTTCGGATTGGGATGGCTACACCTTC
TRBJ2-1 TRBD2 TRBV12-3/TRBV12-4 many CASSFRVGGGGEQFF TGTGCCAGCAGTTTCCGAGTGGGCGGGGGGGGTGAGCAGTTCTTC
TRBJ1-1 - TRBV3-1 - CASSQTDRMNTEAFF TGTGCCAGCAGCCAAACCGACAGGATGAACACTGAAGCTTTCTTT
TRBJ2-1 - TRBV12-3/TRBV12-4 - CAREGTVGFSYNEQFF TGTGCCAGGGAGGGGACGGTAGGATTCTCCTACAATGAGCAGTTCTTC
TRBJ2-1 TRBD1 TRBV7-6 once CASSLGQGSFNEQFF TGTGCCAGCAGTTTGGGACAGGGATCCTTCAATGAGCAGTTCTTC
TRBJ2-4 TRBD1 TRBV6-6 few CASSRTGGSGKNIQYF TGTGCCAGCAGTCGAACAGGGGGCTCGGGCAAAAACATTCAGTACTTC
TRBJ2-3 - TRBV12-3/TRBV12-4 - CASSYAGARADMEYF TGTGCCAGCAGTTATGCGGGGGCTAGAGCAGATATGGAGTATTTT
TRBJ1-2 - TRBV20-1 - CSAPRQSYGYTF TGCAGTGCTCCTCGACAGTCCTATGGCTACACCTTC
TRBJ1-2 - TRBV2 - CASSGAPISRATYGYTF TGTGCCAGCAGTGGAGCGCCAATCTCTAGGGCGACTTATGGCTACACCTTC